Listed here are 7 T cell receptor beta chains from one sample, sequenced in a study of T cell responses to AZD1222 COVID-19 vaccine. Assay used: immunoSEQ multiplex PCR; TCRdb lists only in-frame clones, some missing. The sample records about 120,000 clones, 85% to 95% being singletons. Here the sequenced sample was peripheral blood, taken on day 0 of AZD1222 vaccination. The receptors here all came from an adult in good health.

The CDR3 DNA is TGTGCCAGCAGTGTCAACGGGAACCTGGGAACAGATACGCAGTATTTT. Residues: CASSVNGNLGTDTQYF. V and J are TRBV6-1 and TRBJ2-3; possibly TRBD2 for D (5 bases). CDR1 MNHNS and CDR2 SASEGT come from the germline V gene. The CDR3 runs 16 residues. V was pared by 4 bases and J by 3 bases, with 17 bases between.

This chain uses TRBV30 with TRBJ2-7, with D perhaps matching TRBD2 (7 bases). Trimming removed 0 bases from V and 4 bases from J, with 19 bases in between. This CDR3 is built from 16 residues. Germline lookup yields CDR1 GTSNPN and CDR2 SVGIG (reference sequence). The CDR3 spells CAWSVLRGGRRYEQYF. The CDR3 region has the DNA TGTGCCTGGAGTGTACTGAGGGGGGGCAGGCGTTACGAGCAGTACTTC.

The J gene is TRBJ2-3, the V gene TRBV15, with 13 bases lining up with TRBD2. After removal of 3 bases from V and 6 bases from J, the junction contained 6 bases not matched to a gene. CDR1 is LNHNV, CDR2 YYDKDF, per germline (reference sequence). There are 16 residues in the CDR3. CDR3: CATSRGLAGPQDTQYF. As DNA, the CDR3 is TGTGCCACCAGCAGGGGACTAGCGGGACCTCAGGATACGCAGTATTTT.

The gene calls are TRBV19 and TRBJ2-3; 8 bases line up with TRBD2. This CDR3 region has 17 residues. Per the germline V gene, CDR1 is LNHDA and CDR2 is SQIVND (reference sequence). V lost 2 bases to trimming and J lost 0 bases; unmatched junction nucleotides: 7. The CDR3 nucleotides are TGTGCCAGTAGTATATACCAGACTAGCGTTAGCACAGATACGCAGTATTTT. Translated: CASSIYQTSVSTDTQYF.

The chain links TRBV7-8 to TRBJ2-7, with D perhaps matching TRBD1 (5 bases). Per germline, CDR1 SGHVS and CDR2 FQNEAQ. This CDR3 is 17 amino acids long. The V and J ends lost 1 base and 0 bases respectively, with 16 bases between them. CDR3 in DNA: TGTGCCAGCAGCTTAGTCCAGGGCGGCACCAGCTCCTACGAGCAGTACTTC. It codes for CASSLVQGGTSSYEQYF.

The chain employs TRBV3-1 (or the pseudogene TRBV3-2) and TRBJ2-7, with D unclear. CDR3 length equals 14 residues. Germline CDR1 LGHDT, CDR2 YNNKEL (reference sequence). V lost 2 bases to trimming and J lost 5 bases, with 13 bases between them. The CDR3 DNA reads TGTGCCAGCAGCCAAAGAAGGGCGTCAAACGAGCAGTACTTC. Protein product: CASSQRRASNEQYF.

The chain has TRBV4-1 and TRBJ1-3; D perhaps matches TRBD1 (5 bases). Between the trimmed V and J ends, which lost 3 bases and 3 bases, there was a span of 9 bases. The germline gives CDR1 MGHRA, CDR2 YSYEKL. CDR3 length: 14 residues. The chain's CDR3 is CASSQPRVGNTIYF. Here the CDR3 DNA reads TGCGCCAGCAGCCAGCCCAGGGTTGGAAACACCATATATTTT.